What follows are 20 T cell receptor beta chains derived from one specimen sequenced in a study of blood T cell repertoires in COVID-19. Sequencing was performed with immunoSEQ multiplex PCR; in TCRdb, only in-frame clones are kept and a portion is missing. The sample yields over 200,000 clones, roughly 80% seen once. The sequenced material came from peripheral blood. All receptors derive from a woman aged 80 or older with acute or convalescent COVID-19.

The chain links TRBV19 to TRBJ2-1; 7 nucleotides line up with TRBD2. The CDR3 is made up of 15 amino acids. Germline V gene data show CDR1 as LNHDA and CDR2 as SQIVND (reference sequence). Trimming at V came to 4 bases and at J to 5 bases, leaving 8 bases not matched to a gene. CDR3 in DNA: TGTGCCAGTAGTAGTGGAGCAGCGGGGAACAATGAGCAGTTCTTC. Translating it yields CASSSGAAGNNEQFF.

This chain connects TRBV7-9 to TRBJ1-6; tentative D call: TRBD1 (5 bases). The CDR3 covers 15 residues. CDR1 is SEHNR and CDR2 is FQNEAQ in the germline V gene (reference sequence). V was pared by 5 bases and J by 7 bases, with 15 bases between. The CDR3 region is CASSPSGALNSPLHF. The CDR3 nucleotides are TGTGCCAGCAGCCCCAGTGGGGCGCTAAATTCACCCCTCCACTTT.

The genes are TRBV7-9 and TRBJ1-3, with 7 bases matching TRBD1. Germline V CDR1 and CDR2: SEHNR, FQNEAQ (reference sequence). V lost 5 bases to trimming and J lost 1 base; unmatched junction nucleotides: 5. The CDR3 sequence is 15 residues long. Here the CDR3 reads CASSEGGASGNTIYF. The CDR3 bases are TGTGCCAGCAGCGAAGGGGGCGCATCTGGAAACACCATATATTTT.

CDR3 in amino acids: CSARKDNEQFF. DNA for the CDR3: TGCAGTGCGCGAAAAGACAATGAGCAGTTCTTC. The chain uses TRBV20-1 and TRBJ2-1, with D hard to call. Per the germline V gene, CDR1 is DFQATT and CDR2 is SNEGSKA (reference sequence). Trimming left V 6 bases short and J 5 bases short, with 8 bases between. The CDR3 contains 11 residues.

The chain joins TRBV6-5 to TRBJ1-1; D is undetermined. The CDR3 is made up of 13 amino acids. Between the trimmed V and J ends, which lost 6 bases and 1 base, there was a span of 9 bases. The V gene's germline CDR1 is MNHEY and CDR2 SVGAGI. CDR3 nucleotide sequence: TGTGCCAGCAGGTCCCAGGCGAACACTGAAGCTTTCTTT. This encodes CASRSQANTEAFF.

This clone was seen at least ten times. The chain couples TRBV12-3 or TRBV12-4 to TRBJ1-5; D gene ambiguous. This CDR3 is built from 13 residues. V lost 3 bases, J lost 6 bases, and 9 bases lay in between. The CDR3 spells CASSFNGLQPQHF. CDR3 coding DNA: TGTGCCAGCAGTTTCAATGGGCTTCAGCCCCAGCATTTT.

The chain links TRBV14 to TRBJ2-1, with D possibly TRBD1 on 5 matching bases. Germline CDR1 and CDR2: SGHDN and FVKESK. This CDR3 comprises 14 residues. The V end lost 5 bases, the J end lost 0 bases, and 8 bases lay between the germline ends. The CDR3: CASSWGVSYNEQFF. As DNA, the CDR3 is TGTGCCAGCAGCTGGGGCGTCTCCTACAATGAGCAGTTCTTC.

CDR3 DNA sequence: TGTGCCAGCAGCCAGACTTTAGGGGGCGAGAACTATGGCTACACCTTC. Translated, it gives CASSQTLGGENYGYTF. The V call is TRBV13, the J call TRBJ1-2, with TRBD1 matching over 7 bases. The V segment lost 5 bases and the J segment 2 bases; nucleotides outside the gene matches: 11. This CDR3 comprises 16 residues. Germline CDR1 PRHDT, CDR2 FYEKMQ (reference sequence).

This chain links TRBV12-3 or TRBV12-4 with TRBJ2-3; no firm D call. The CDR3 length is 10 residues. Trimming removed 8 bases at V and 5 bases at J, with 5 bases between. The CDR3 is CASAIDTQYF. CDR3 nucleotides: TGTGCCAGCGCTATAGATACGCAGTATTTT.

This clone was seen a few times. The V and J genes are TRBV15 and TRBJ2-1, with 11 nucleotides matching TRBD2. This CDR3 is built from 15 residues. Germline loops: CDR1 LNHNV, CDR2 YYDKDF (reference sequence). Trimming removed 5 bases from V and 3 bases from J; junction bases left unmatched: 3. CDR3: CATSRTSGGYNEQFF. CDR3 DNA: TGTGCCACCAGCCGTACTAGCGGGGGCTACAATGAGCAGTTCTTC.

V gene TRBV5-1 combines with J gene TRBJ1-2, with 9 bases fitting TRBD1. The V segment lost 3 bases and the J segment 8 bases; nucleotides outside the gene matches: 11. Germline CDR1 SGHRS, CDR2 YFSETQ. The CDR3 totals 15 residues. The CDR3 DNA reads TGCGCCAGCAGCTGGGGGCCGGGACAGGGTTACGGCTACACCTTC. Translation: CASSWGPGQGYGYTF.

V gene TRBV6-6 combines with J gene TRBJ1-3, with D maybe TRBD1 (6 bases). This CDR3 has 15 amino acids. Germline assignment: CDR1 MNHNY and CDR2 SVGAGI (reference sequence). V was trimmed by 2 bases and J by 0 bases, leaving 8 bases between them. The CDR3: CASSYGDTSGNTIYF. In nucleotides, the CDR3 is TGTGCCAGCAGTTACGGGGACACCTCTGGAAACACCATATATTTT.

The V call is TRBV6-5, the J call TRBJ1-2, with D unresolved. Germline loops: CDR1 MNHEY, CDR2 SVGAGI. Trimming pared 5 bases from V and 4 bases from J, leaving 8 bases between. The CDR3 is 12 residues long. The CDR3 DNA reads TGTGCCAGCAGTACGACGGGCTATGGCTACACCTTC. Protein product: CASSTTGYGYTF.

V gene TRBV19 combines with J gene TRBJ2-3; 10 nucleotides match TRBD1. CDR3 length equals 17 residues. J was trimmed by 2 bases and V by 3 bases; bases with no gene match: 8. Germline CDR1 reads LNHDA; CDR2 reads SQIVND (reference sequence). CDR3 sequence reads: CASSIEAGTGATDTQYF. CDR3 in DNA: TGTGCCAGTAGTATTGAGGCCGGGACAGGGGCCACAGATACGCAGTATTTT.

Only a few counts were recorded for this clone. This chain links TRBV5-1 with TRBJ2-1; D perhaps matches TRBD1 (5 bases). The CDR3 has 15 amino acids. The V and J ends lost 7 bases and 0 bases respectively, with 14 bases between them. Germline CDR1 and CDR2: SGHRS and YFSETQ. DNA for the CDR3: TGCGCCAGCCAGATAGGGGCCGCCTCCTACAATGAGCAGTTCTTC. It is translated as CASQIGAASYNEQFF.

The chain recombines TRBV5-6 with TRBJ2-4, with D unresolved. Trimming took 0 bases from V and 6 from J, leaving 10 bases between them. Germline assignment: CDR1 SGHDT and CDR2 YYEEEE. This CDR3 is 14 amino acids long. CDR3 nucleotides: TGTGCCAGCAGCTTGGCAGAGGAAATAAACATTCAGTACTTC. Its translation: CASSLAEEINIQYF. The whole variable domain, filled in from reference TRBV5-6 and TRBJ2-4, reads DAGVTQSPTHLIKTRGQQVTLRCSPKSGHDTVSWYQQALGQGPQFIFQYYEEEERQRGNFPDRFSGHQFPNYSSELNVNALLLGDSALYLCASSLAEEINIQYFGAGTRLSVL.

This clone was counted a few times. V and J are TRBV7-9 and TRBJ2-7, with a weak D call TRBD1 (6 bases). The germline CDR1 and CDR2 sequences are SEHNR and FQNEAQ (reference sequence). V was shortened by 1 base and J by 0 bases, with 10 bases between the two germline ends. The CDR3 sequence is 15 residues long. The CDR3 DNA reads TGTGCCAGCAGCTTAGGGGACACAAGCTCCTACGAGCAGTACTTC. Amino acid sequence: CASSLGDTSSYEQYF. Full variable domain (remainder filled in from reference TRBV7-9 and TRBJ2-7): DTGVSQNPRHKITKRGQNVTFRCDPISEHNRLYWYRQTLGQGPEFLTYFQNEAQLEKSRLLSDRFSAERPKGSFSTLEIQRTEQGDSAMYLCASSLGDTSSYEQYFGPGTRLTVT.

This clone was seen a few times. The CDR3 loop reads CASSSRQGSFNQPQHF. CDR3 bases: TGTGCCAGCAGTTCCCGACAGGGTTCCTTTAATCAGCCCCAGCATTTT. V and J are TRBV6-5 and TRBJ1-5; 7 bases are a match to TRBD1. The CDR3 sequence is 16 residues long. V gave up 4 bases and J gave up 4 bases; unmatched junction bases: 10. Germline CDR1 is MNHEY and CDR2 is SVGAGI.

This chain links TRBV5-4 with TRBJ2-7; 11 bases agree with TRBD2. The germline CDR1 and CDR2 sequences are SGHNT and YYREEE (reference sequence). This CDR3 is 16 amino acids long. The J segment lost 6 bases and the V segment lost 4 bases, leaving 12 bases of the junction unmatched. CDR3 sequence (DNA): TGTGCCAGCAGCCAACTAGCGGGGGCAGGTCCGTCCGAGCAGTACTTC. This gives the protein CASSQLAGAGPSEQYF.

The chain combines TRBV14 with TRBJ1-6, with TRBD1 identical over 10 bases. The CDR3 runs 16 residues. The V gene end was trimmed by 4 bases and the J gene end by 5 bases; junction bases not matched to a gene: 5. The V gene's germline CDR1 is SGHDN and CDR2 FVKESK. CDR3 residues: CASSRGQGTNNSPLHF. CDR3 DNA sequence: TGTGCCAGCAGCCGGGGACAGGGGACGAATAATTCACCCCTCCACTTT.